Following are 23 T cell receptor beta chains from one sample sequenced in a study of T cells in Graves' hyperthyroidism and ophthalmopathy. The CDR3 regions of TCR beta were amplified from RNA transcripts. TCR CDR3 regions were first amplified by RT-PCR with HTBI primers. One entry per CDR3 protein, called by TCRdb with MiXCR from the multiplex PCR reads. Of roughly 700,000 distinct CDR3 sequences listed, around 15% are singletons. Material: blood. Receptors originate from a woman aged 18-35 years with Graves' hyperthyroidism.

V and J are TRBV28 and TRBJ2-7, with 9 bases fitting TRBD1. The CDR3 sequence is 13 residues long. The junction had 8 bases not matched to a gene; V was cut back by 7 bases and J by 7 bases. Germline loops: CDR1 MDHEN, CDR2 SYDVKM. This CDR3 reads CASTNRGQLEQYF. For the CDR3, the DNA is TGTGCCAGCACCAACAGGGGGCAGTTAGAGCAGTACTTC.

This clonotype was observed at least ten times. The chain employs TRBV11-1 and TRBJ1-1; unclear D gene. The CDR3 length is 14 residues. Germline CDR1 and CDR2: SGHAT and FQDESV (reference sequence). V lost 0 bases to trimming and J lost 1 base, with 6 bases between them. The CDR3 sequence: CASSLAVGNTEAFF. CDR3 coding DNA: TGTGCCAGCAGCTTAGCCGTAGGGAACACTGAAGCTTTCTTT.

Many counts were recorded for this clonotype. This CDR3 is CASSPVDVGNTIYF. CDR3 DNA: TGTGCCAGCTCACCCGTGGACGTCGGAAACACCATATATTTT. The chain combines TRBV18 with TRBJ1-3, with no clear D. Germline V CDR1 and CDR2: KGHSH, LQKENI. This CDR3 spans 14 amino acids. V gave up 3 bases and J gave up 4 bases, with 10 bases separating them.

This clonotype was counted many times. The chain carries TRBV20-1 and TRBJ2-1; D call uncertain. This CDR3 contains 15 residues. The germline V gene has CDR1 DFQATT and CDR2 SNEGSKA (reference sequence). Deletions cut 5 bases from V and 0 bases from J, with 14 bases between. The CDR3 bases are TGCAGTGCTCCGTCCTTGGGGAACTCCTACAATGAGCAGTTCTTC. It codes for CSAPSLGNSYNEQFF.

This clonotype was seen repeatedly, ten times or more. The chain employs TRBV11-2 and TRBJ2-3; D possibly corresponds to TRBD2 (6 bases). V was shortened by 1 base and J by 4 bases, with 21 bases between the two germline ends. CDR1 SGHAT and CDR2 FQNNGV come from the germline V gene. The CDR3 is 18 amino acids. CDR3 protein: CASSLAWEEGWAADTQYF. In DNA, the CDR3 is TGTGCCAGCAGCTTAGCGTGGGAGGAGGGTTGGGCAGCAGATACGCAGTATTTT.

This clonotype was counted between two and nine times. The rearrangement links TRBV11-2 to TRBJ1-2; D gene unclear. Trimming took off 3 bases at V and 3 bases at J, with 5 bases between the two ends. The CDR3 covers 12 residues. The V gene's germline CDR1 is SGHAT and CDR2 FQNNGV. In DNA form, the CDR3 reads TGTGCCAGCAGCTTGAAGTACTATGGCTACACCTTC. It yields the protein CASSLKYYGYTF.

This chain connects TRBV4-2 to TRBJ1-6; D is possibly TRBD1 (5 bases). The CDR3 runs to 16 residues. V lost 0 bases to trimming and J lost 11 bases, with 17 bases between them. Germline loops: CDR1 LGHNA, CDR2 YNFKEQ. CDR3 loop: CASSQESRREDTPLHF. CDR3 nucleotide sequence: TGTGCCAGCAGCCAAGAAAGCCGGAGGGAGGACACACCCCTCCACTTT.

In its sample, this clonotype was seen a few times. The chain joins TRBV24-1 to TRBJ2-1, with 9 bases that match TRBD1. CDR3 length equals 16 residues. Germline values: CDR1 KGHDR, CDR2 SFDVKD. Germline trimming cut 9 bases from V and 5 bases from J; bases unmatched to any gene: 13. CDR3 in DNA: TGTGCCACCGGAGGGATAGGGACAGGGTTAAACAATGAGCAGTTCTTC. It yields the protein CATGGIGTGLNNEQFF.

This clonotype has at least ten counts. The chain links TRBV2 to TRBJ2-5, with 8 positions matching TRBD2. The CDR3 has 15 residues. Germline V gives CDR1 SNHLY, CDR2 FYNNEI. Germline trimming cut 6 bases from V and 2 bases from J; bases unmatched to any gene: 8. The chain's CDR3 is CASRVTGTRQETQYF. DNA of the CDR3: TGTGCCAGCAGAGTGACCGGGACTAGACAAGAGACCCAGTACTTC.

With regard to this clonotype: One base away lies a much larger clone, so this may be a sequencing read error. The V and J genes are TRBV3-1 and TRBJ2-1; 13 bases align to TRBD2. After removal of 8 bases from V and 9 bases from J, the junction contained 4 bases not matched to a gene. The V gene's germline CDR1 is LGHDT and CDR2 YNNKEL (reference sequence). This CDR3 is built from 13 residues. In nucleotides, the CDR3 is TGTGCCAGCGGACTAGCGGGAGTAGGTGAGCAGTTCTTC. Residues: CASGLAGVGEQFF.

This chain links TRBV29-1 with TRBJ2-5, with D possibly being TRBD1 or TRBD2 (5 bases each). Germline-derived CDR1 and CDR2 are SQVTM and ANQGSEA. Trimming removed 7 bases from V and 2 bases from J, with 20 bases in between. CDR3 size: 15 residues. The CDR3 coding sequence is TGCAGCGAGAAATTTCACGGGGCAGATCAAGAGACCCAGTACTTC. Residues: CSEKFHGADQETQYF.

This clonotype was recorded a few times. The chain links TRBV27 to TRBJ2-1; D may be TRBD2 (6 bases). Germline CDR1 MNHEY, CDR2 SMNVEV (reference sequence). V dropped 1 base and J dropped 1 base, with 11 bases sitting between them. The CDR3 consists of 16 residues. CDR3 amino acids: CASSLLVGGSYNEQFF. CDR3 sequence (DNA): TGTGCCAGCAGTTTATTGGTCGGGGGTTCCTACAATGAGCAGTTCTTC.

This clonotype was detected ten times or more. The rearrangement joins TRBV7-2 to TRBJ2-7; a possible D gene is TRBD2 (5 bases). CDR3 length equals 12 residues. V was pared by 2 bases and J by 7 bases, with 9 bases between. Germline V gene data show CDR1 as SGHTA and CDR2 as FQGNSA. The CDR3 spells CASSLTGEEQYF. CDR3 bases: TGTGCCAGCAGCTTAACCGGGGAGGAGCAGTACTTC.

This clonotype has more than one count but fewer than ten. In DNA form, the CDR3 reads TGCGCCAGCAGCTTGATCAGCGGGGATGCCGGGGAGCTGTTTTTT. It yields the protein CASSLISGDAGELFF. The chain recombines TRBV5-1 with TRBJ2-2, with TRBD2 identical over 7 bases. V shed 1 base, J shed 6 bases, and the junction held 6 bases outside the gene matches. Germline CDR1 SGHRS, CDR2 YFSETQ. The CDR3 contains 15 residues. Based on the CDR3 plus reference TRBV5-1 and TRBJ2-2, the full variable domain is KAGVTQTPRYLIKTRGQQVTLSCSPISGHRSVSWYQQTPGQGLQFLFEYFSETQRNKGNFPGRFSGRQFSNSRSEMNVSTLELGDSALYLCASSLISGDAGELFFGEGSRLTVL.

This clonotype was seen only a few times. The V gene is TRBV4-2, the J gene TRBJ1-4; D is perhaps TRBD1 (5 bases). This CDR3 region has 15 residues. The V gene's germline CDR1 is LGHNA and CDR2 YNFKEQ. Trimming took off 4 bases at V and 7 bases at J, with 16 bases between the two ends. CDR3 nucleotide sequence: TGTGCCAGCAGCCCGGTGGGGGAAGGAGGTGAAAAACTGTTTTTT. The encoded protein is CASSPVGEGGEKLFF.

This clonotype was detected many times. V gene TRBV20-1 combines with J gene TRBJ2-7, with 7 bases lining up with TRBD1. Germline-derived CDR1 and CDR2 are DFQATT and SNEGSKA (reference sequence). The CDR3 covers 14 residues. J lost 2 bases, V lost 4 bases, and 8 bases had no gene match. This chain's CDR3 is CSAITGTVPYEQYF. The CDR3 DNA follows: TGCAGTGCTATTACCGGGACAGTTCCCTACGAGCAGTACTTC.

J is TRBJ2-3 and V is TRBV29-1; 9 bases map to TRBD1. Per the germline V gene, CDR1 is SQVTM and CDR2 is ANQGSEA. CDR3 length: 14 amino acids. V was pared by 4 bases and J by 3 bases, with 5 bases of the junction left unmatched. This CDR3 is CSVGDRAGTDTQYF. As DNA, the CDR3 is TGCAGCGTTGGGGACAGGGCGGGTACAGATACGCAGTATTTT.

This clonotype occurred a few times. The chain combines TRBV5-1 with TRBJ1-4; tentative D call: TRBD1 (6 bases). CDR3 length: 15 amino acids. V lost 0 bases, J lost 8 bases, and 14 bases lay in between. Germline assignment: CDR1 SGHRS and CDR2 YFSETQ. The CDR3 coding sequence is TGCGCCAGCAGCTTGGCCCCGGGGGCCGAGGAAAAACTGTTTTTT. Translated, it gives CASSLAPGAEEKLFF. Full variable domain (outside the CDR3, taken from reference TRBV5-1 and TRBJ1-4): KAGVTQTPRYLIKTRGQQVTLSCSPISGHRSVSWYQQTPGQGLQFLFEYFSETQRNKGNFPGRFSGRQFSNSRSEMNVSTLELGDSALYLCASSLAPGAEEKLFFGSGTQLSVL.

At least ten counts were recorded for this clonotype. This rearrangement joins TRBV11-2 to TRBJ2-1, with 12 bases identical to TRBD2. Germline V lookup: CDR1 SGHAT, CDR2 FQNNGV. Trimming at V came to 5 bases and at J to 4 bases, leaving 6 bases not matched to a gene. This CDR3 is 16 amino acids long. As DNA, the CDR3 is TGTGCCAGCAGCCCGACTAGCGGGAGCTTTTACAATGAGCAGTTCTTC. The encoded protein is CASSPTSGSFYNEQFF.

This clonotype came up a few times. The chain is built from TRBV7-9 and TRBJ1-3; D ambiguous. The V gene's germline CDR1 is SEHNR and CDR2 FQNEAQ (reference sequence). This CDR3 contains 16 residues. V lost 2 bases and J lost 2, with 13 bases in between. The CDR3 DNA reads as TGTGCCAGCAGCTTACCCGATGCCATGACTGGAAACACCATATATTTT. Its protein is CASSLPDAMTGNTIYF.

This clonotype was seen many times. The V gene is TRBV7-9, the J gene TRBJ1-1; D is unresolved. Germline lookup yields CDR1 SEHNR and CDR2 FQNEAQ (reference sequence). The V gene lost 5 bases and the J gene lost 1 base, with 14 bases spanning the gap. This CDR3 spans 15 amino acids. CDR3 sequence reads: CASSPRSIGNTEAFF. The CDR3 region has the DNA TGTGCCAGCAGCCCCAGATCAATCGGGAACACTGAAGCTTTCTTT. Using reference TRBV7-9 and TRBJ1-1 for the parts outside the CDR3, the full variable domain is DTGVSQNPRHKITKRGQNVTFRCDPISEHNRLYWYRQTLGQGPEFLTYFQNEAQLEKSRLLSDRFSAERPKGSFSTLEIQRTEQGDSAMYLCASSPRSIGNTEAFFGQGTRLTVV.

V is TRBV7-8 and J is TRBJ2-1; D may be TRBD2 (7 bases). Per the germline V gene, CDR1 is SGHVS and CDR2 is FQNEAQ. V was clipped by 4 bases and J by 4 bases, with 14 bases between them. There are 15 residues in the CDR3. CDR3 coding DNA: TGTGCCAGCAGCTCAAGGGGGGGCGCATACAATGAGCAGTTCTTC. It yields the protein CASSSRGGAYNEQFF.

This clonotype was seen repeatedly, ten times or more. The CDR3 sequence: CATAAPGQGYEQYF. The CDR3 DNA reads as TGTGCCACCGCTGCTCCGGGACAGGGGTATGAGCAGTACTTC. The chain joins TRBV12-3 or TRBV12-4 to TRBJ2-7, with TRBD1 matching over 10 bases. This CDR3 comprises 14 residues. V lost 10 bases to trimming and J lost 7 bases; unmatched junction nucleotides: 13.